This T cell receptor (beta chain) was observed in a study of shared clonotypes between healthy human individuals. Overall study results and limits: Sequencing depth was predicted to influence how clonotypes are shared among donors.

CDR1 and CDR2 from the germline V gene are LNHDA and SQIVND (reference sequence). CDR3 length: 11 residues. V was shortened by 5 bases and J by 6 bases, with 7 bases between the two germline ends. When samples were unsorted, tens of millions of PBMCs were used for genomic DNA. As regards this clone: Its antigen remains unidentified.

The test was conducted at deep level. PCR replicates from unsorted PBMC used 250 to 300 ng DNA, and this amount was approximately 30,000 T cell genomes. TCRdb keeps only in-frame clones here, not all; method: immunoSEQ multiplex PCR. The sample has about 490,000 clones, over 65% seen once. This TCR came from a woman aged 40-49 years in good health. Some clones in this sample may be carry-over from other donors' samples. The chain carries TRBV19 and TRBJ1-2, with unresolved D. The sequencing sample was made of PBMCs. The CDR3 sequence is CASSAWDGYTF. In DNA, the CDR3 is TGTGCCAGTAGTGCGTGGGATGGCTACACCTTC.